A selection of T cell receptor beta chains follows, all from one sample in a study of shared clonotypes between healthy human individuals. Assay used: immunoSEQ multiplex PCR; TCRdb lists only in-frame clones, some missing. The table lists under 2,500,000 clones, 95% of them singletons. The sequencing sample was made of naive CD4+ T cells sorted from blood. These receptors originate from a man younger than 30 in good health. Both conserved end residues are part of each CDR3. D genes are given only for firm matches. The size of a clone is reported for some rows only, either as once, few or many, or as a class for expanded clones.

J gene,clone size,D gene,V gene,CDR3 protein,CDR3 DNA
TRBJ1-2,.,TRBD1,TRBV15,CATSRGGTGQGSDYGYTF,TGTGCCACCAGCAGAGGGGGTACGGGACAGGGATCGGACTATGGCTACACCTTC
TRBJ2-1,.,TRBD2,TRBV7-2,CAMAKGLAGVSEQFF,TGTGCCATGGCCAAAGGACTAGCGGGAGTAAGTGAGCAGTTCTTC
TRBJ2-7,once,.,TRBV6-1,CASSEAGSGSYEQYF,TGTGCCAGCAGTGAAGCGGGGAGCGGTTCCTACGAGCAGTACTTC
TRBJ1-1,.,.,TRBV11-2,CASRSDGNTEAFF,TGTGCCAGCAGGTCCGACGGGAACACTGAAGCTTTCTTT
TRBJ1-6,.,.,TRBV9,CASSVAGGNSPLHF,TGTGCCAGCAGCGTAGCTGGGGGTAATTCACCCCTCCACTTT
TRBJ1-6,.,.,TRBV5-1,CASSSGTFNSPLHF,TGCGCCAGCAGCTCCGGGACATTTAATTCACCCCTCCACTTT
TRBJ2-7,.,TRBD1,TRBV2,CASSPPGTGFSEQYF,TGTGCCAGCAGTCCCCCCGGGACAGGGTTTTCCGAGCAGTACTTC
TRBJ2-2,.,TRBD2,TRBV6-5,CASSSASGSNTGELFF,TGTGCCAGCAGTTCCGCTAGCGGGTCGAACACCGGGGAGCTGTTTTTT
TRBJ2-5,.,TRBD1,TRBV6-1,CASSGGTGGETQYF,TGTGCCAGCAGTGGCGGGACAGGGGGGGAGACCCAGTACTTC
TRBJ2-4,.,.,TRBV5-4,CASMTAPDENIQYF,TGTGCCAGCATGACAGCCCCTGATGAAAACATTCAGTACTTC
TRBJ1-2,.,TRBD1,TRBV7-9,CASSPVLTGGYGYTF,TGTGCCAGCAGCCCAGTCCTGACAGGGGGCTATGGCTACACCTTC
TRBJ1-3,.,.,TRBV9,CASSVAGVGSGNTIYF,TGTGCCAGCAGCGTCGCTGGGGTTGGCTCTGGAAACACCATATATTTT
TRBJ1-1,.,TRBD1,TRBV30,CACYRGLTEAFF,TGTGCCTGTTACAGGGGGCTGACTGAAGCTTTCTTT
TRBJ2-1,.,TRBD2,TRBV10-3,CAISEGLADYNEQFF,TGTGCCATCAGTGAAGGACTAGCGGATTACAATGAGCAGTTCTTC
TRBJ2-7,.,.,TRBV21-1,CASSARGTLREQYF,TGTGCCAGCAGCGCCCGGGGGACACTACGGGAGCAGTACTTC
TRBJ1-2,.,TRBD1,TRBV6-5,CASSRQGQGYTF,TGTGCCAGCAGTCGACAGGGGCAGGGCTACACCTTC
TRBJ2-5,.,.,TRBV7-2,CASSRGRVDQYF,TGTGCCAGCAGCCGGGGGCGGGTGGACCAGTACTTC
TRBJ1-2,once,.,TRBV18,CASSPLGGSDFNYGYTF,TGTGCCAGCTCACCCCTCGGGGGATCCGATTTTAACTATGGCTACACCTTC
TRBJ1-6,.,.,TRBV5-1,CASSFATGRDSADGPSRTLHF,TGCGCCAGCAGCTTTGCCACGGGGCGAGACTCTGCGGACGGACCGTCAAGGACCCTCCACTTT
TRBJ2-5,.,TRBD1,TRBV2,CASSYGQGETQYF,TGTGCCAGCAGTTACGGACAGGGAGAGACCCAGTACTTC
TRBJ2-7,.,.,TRBV6-1,CASRGDIYEQYF,TGTGCCAGCAGGGGGGACATCTACGAGCAGTACTTC
TRBJ1-1,.,.,TRBV10-3,CAISEGDTEAFF,TGTGCCATCAGTGAGGGGGACACTGAAGCTTTCTTT
TRBJ1-4,.,.,TRBV15,CATSRDMARGNEKLFF,TGTGCCACCAGCAGAGATATGGCCAGGGGAAATGAAAAACTGTTTTTT
TRBJ2-1,.,.,TRBV6-6,CATLYNEQFF,TGTGCCACTCTTTACAATGAGCAGTTCTTC
TRBJ1-1,.,TRBD1,TRBV18,CASSPQQGDNTEAFF,TGTGCCAGCTCACCACAGCAGGGGGACAACACTGAAGCTTTCTTT